These 5 T cell receptor beta chains share one sample of origin, sequenced in a study of shared T cell receptors in the human thymus. This table comes from immunoSEQ multiplex PCR, and its TCRdb copy is limited to in-frame clones, with some not included. Counted here are some 640,000 clones, over 75% occurring once; the ten biggest clones make up more than 0.009%. These data were also reused for a study on human thymus T cells.

The sequencing input was thymocytes. The receptors here all came from a boy under three years old with a congenital heart defect.

The chain recombines TRBV11-2 with TRBJ1-1; D may be TRBD1 (6 bases). The CDR3 covers 15 residues. V was clipped by 7 bases and J by 0 bases, with 15 bases between them. Looked up from germline, CDR1 is SGHAT and CDR2 is FQNNGV. The CDR3 nucleotides read TGTGCCAGCACCCAGGGGTCCGAGATGAACACTGAAGCTTTCTTT. It is translated as CASTQGSEMNTEAFF.

The chain is built from TRBV30 and TRBJ2-1; tentative D call: TRBD2 (6 bases). Trimming left V 3 bases short and J 10 bases short, with 19 bases between. The CDR3 runs to 14 residues. CDR1 GTSNPN and CDR2 SVGIG come from the germline V gene (reference sequence). CDR3 bases: TGTGCCTGGAGGCAGACGGGAGTCACCGGGGAGCAGTTCTTC. Translation: CAWRQTGVTGEQFF.

The chain couples TRBV4-1 to TRBJ2-1; D is unclear. The ends were cut back, 1 base at V and 0 bases at J, with 7 bases in the middle. Germline V lookup: CDR1 MGHRA, CDR2 YSYEKL. There are 15 residues in the CDR3. The CDR3 nucleotides read TGCGCCAGCAGCCAAGGAGCATCCTCCTACAATGAGCAGTTCTTC. This gives the protein CASSQGASSYNEQFF.

The chain links TRBV6-1 to TRBJ2-7, with 12 bases lining up with TRBD2. CDR1 and CDR2 (germline): MNHNS, SASEGT. The CDR3 has 15 residues. The V segment lost 6 bases and the J segment 6 bases; nucleotides outside the gene matches: 9. As DNA, the CDR3 is TGTGCCAGCAGCGAGACTACTAGCGGGAGGCTCGAGCAGTACTTC. It codes for CASSETTSGRLEQYF.

The genes are TRBV30 and TRBJ1-4, with D possibly being TRBD1 (6 bases). The V end was cut by 3 bases, the J end by 8 bases, with 19 bases between. The CDR3 has 15 amino acids. Per the germline V gene, CDR1 is GTSNPN and CDR2 is SVGIG (reference sequence). CDR3 in amino acids: CAWRHGQPNNEKLFF. The CDR3 DNA reads TGTGCCTGGAGGCATGGACAGCCCAACAACGAAAAACTGTTTTTT.